The rows below give T cell receptor beta chains drawn from one sample of a study of T cell changes during pregnancy in multiple sclerosis. The data were produced by immunoSEQ multiplex PCR, yet TCRdb's version contains in-frame clones alone and is incomplete. Among about 69,000 clones listed, under 95% were seen once. Sequenced here: peripheral blood, sampled in the third trimester of pregnancy. These TCRs come from a female donor with multiple sclerosis, enrolled in a pregnancy study. Both conserved end residues are part of each CDR3. A D gene is named only where the DNA matches it firmly. Clone size is given for some rows only: seen once, a few or many times, or a class if the clone is expanded.

J gene | clone size | V gene | D gene | CDR3 protein | CDR3 DNA
TRBJ2-7 | - | TRBV9 | TRBD2 | CASSVLAGNVEQYF | TGTGCCAGCAGCGTTCTAGCGGGGAATGTTGAGCAGTACTTC
TRBJ1-5 | - | TRBV30 | - | CAWSVGVIGQPQHF | TGTGCCTGGAGCGTCGGGGTTATTGGTCAGCCCCAGCATTTT
TRBJ2-2 | - | TRBV11-2 | - | CASSPGLSTGELFF | TGTGCCAGCAGCCCAGGGTTGAGCACCGGGGAGCTGTTTTTT
TRBJ1-1 | - | TRBV13 | - | CASSLGRPYEAFF | TGTGCCAGCAGCTTAGGGAGGCCTTATGAAGCTTTCTTT
TRBJ2-1 | - | TRBV7-2 | TRBD1 | CASIPGTGVLKQFF | TGTGCCAGCATCCCCGGGACAGGGGTCCTTAAGCAGTTCTTC
TRBJ1-5 | - | TRBV27 | TRBD1 | CASSPNRGANNQPQHF | TGTGCCAGCAGCCCGAACAGGGGTGCAAACAATCAGCCCCAGCATTTT
TRBJ1-2 | - | TRBV9 | - | CASTQGQASYGYTF | TGTGCCAGCACCCAGGGACAAGCATCATATGGCTACACCTTC
TRBJ1-5 | - | TRBV7-9 | TRBD1 | CASSDTGGPQHF | TGTGCCAGCAGCGATACAGGGGGCCCCCAGCATTTT
TRBJ1-5 | - | TRBV7-3 | TRBD1 | CASSLDRGQPQHF | TGTGCCAGCAGCTTGGACAGGGGGCAGCCCCAGCATTTT
TRBJ2-3 | - | TRBV28 | TRBD2 | CASSLLAGNTDTQYF | TGTGCCAGCAGTCTGCTAGCGGGGAACACAGATACGCAGTATTTT
TRBJ2-7 | - | TRBV7-8 | TRBD2 | CASSPSGLAGGPSEQYF | TGTGCCAGCAGCCCCTCGGGACTAGCGGGGGGGCCGTCCGAGCAGTACTTC
TRBJ1-3 | once | TRBV5-6 | - | CASSLVSGNTIYF | TGTGCCAGCAGCCTTGTCTCTGGAAACACCATATATTTT
TRBJ2-2 | - | TRBV27 | - | CASSPTETGELFF | TGTGCCAGCAGTCCAACAGAGACCGGGGAGCTGTTTTTT
TRBJ2-7 | - | TRBV7-9 | TRBD1 | CASSMTGHYEQYF | TGTGCCAGCAGCATGACAGGGCACTACGAGCAGTACTTC
TRBJ1-2 | - | TRBV7-8 | TRBD1 | CASSDREGYGYTF | TGTGCCAGCAGCGACAGGGAAGGCTATGGCTACACCTTC
TRBJ1-5 | once | TRBV19 | - | CASIGGINQPQHF | TGTGCCAGCATAGGGGGAATAAATCAGCCCCAGCATTTT
TRBJ2-3 | - | TRBV2 | TRBD2 | CASRAPGGRWTDTQYF | TGTGCCAGCAGGGCCCCGGGGGGACGGTGGACAGATACGCAGTATTTT
TRBJ2-1 | - | TRBV5-1 | - | CASSSDKRVEQFF | TGCGCCAGCAGCTCCGATAAGCGGGTCGAGCAGTTCTTC
TRBJ1-1 | - | TRBV7-3 | TRBD1 | CASSARGQGWSEAFF | TGTGCCAGCAGCGCACGGGGACAGGGTTGGAGTGAAGCTTTCTTT
TRBJ1-5 | - | TRBV10-3 | TRBD1 | CAISPTGGNQPQHF | TGTGCCATCAGCCCCACAGGGGGCAATCAGCCCCAGCATTTT
TRBJ2-7 | - | TRBV7-2 | - | CASSYNNYEQYF | TGTGCCAGCAGCTACAATAACTACGAGCAGTACTTC
TRBJ2-2 | once | TRBV4-1 | TRBD2 | CASSLFGLAGGQDTGELFF | TGCGCCAGCAGCCTATTCGGACTAGCGGGGGGGCAGGACACCGGGGAGCTGTTTTTT
TRBJ1-4 | - | TRBV2 | - | CASTGEKLFF | TGTGCCAGCACGGGGGAAAAACTGTTTTTT
TRBJ2-7 | - | TRBV27 | - | CASSSDPSYEQYF | TGTGCCAGCTCGAGTGATCCCTCCTACGAGCAGTACTTC
TRBJ2-7 | few | TRBV7-9 | TRBD1 | CASSHRDRDYEQYF | TGTGCCAGCAGTCATCGGGACAGGGACTACGAGCAGTACTTC
TRBJ1-5 | - | TRBV7-9 | TRBD1 | CASSPSGQGGNQPQHF | TGTGCCAGCAGCCCTTCGGGACAGGGAGGCAATCAGCCCCAGCATTTT
TRBJ1-4 | - | TRBV7-3 | - | CASSPGDDRTNEKLFF | TGTGCCAGCAGCCCAGGGGACGACAGAACTAATGAAAAACTGTTTTTT
TRBJ2-7 | once | TRBV4-1 | TRBD1 | CASSIRQGTGEQYF | TGCGCCAGCAGCATTAGACAGGGAACGGGCGAGCAGTACTTC
TRBJ1-2 | - | TRBV7-9 | - | CASSLPFFWQGLGNYGYTF | TGTGCCAGCAGCTTACCTTTTTTTTGGCAGGGGCTAGGTAACTATGGCTACACCTTC
TRBJ1-2 | - | TRBV19 | - | CASSTTQHGYTF | TGTGCCAGTAGTACGACACAGCATGGCTACACCTTC
TRBJ1-1 | - | TRBV5-1 | - | CASSTPRNTEAFF | TGCGCCAGCAGTACCCCGAGGAACACTGAAGCTTTCTTT
TRBJ2-3 | - | TRBV9 | - | CASSLSPGHTDTQYF | TGTGCCAGCAGCCTGTCGCCAGGCCACACAGATACGCAGTATTTT
TRBJ1-2 | - | TRBV6-4 | - | CASSDRGHNYGYTF | TGTGCCAGCAGTGACAGGGGTCATAACTATGGCTACACCTTC
TRBJ2-5 | - | TRBV5-4 | TRBD2 | CASSVLAGGGQETQYF | TGTGCCAGCAGCGTACTAGCCGGGGGGGGGCAAGAGACCCAGTACTTC
TRBJ2-3 | - | TRBV7-9 | TRBD1 | CASSSTGGTQYF | TGTGCCAGCAGCTCAACAGGGGGAACGCAGTATTTT
TRBJ2-7 | - | TRBV5-1 | - | CASSSDGNSYEQYF | TGCGCCAGCAGCTCGGACGGGAACTCCTACGAGCAGTACTTC
TRBJ1-6 | - | TRBV27 | - | CASSWGGSNSPLHF | TGTGCCAGCAGTTGGGGGGGCTCTAATTCACCCCTCCACTTT
TRBJ1-3 | few | TRBV7-2 | - | CASSPGTFSGNTIYF | TGTGCCAGCAGCCCCGGGACATTCTCGGGAAACACCATATATTTT
TRBJ1-1 | - | TRBV7-9 | TRBD1 | CASSQGQAREAFF | TGTGCCAGCAGCCAAGGACAGGCTCGTGAAGCTTTCTTT
TRBJ1-1 | - | TRBV2 | - | CASEPETLEAFF | TGTGCCAGCGAACCCGAAACCCTAGAAGCTTTCTTT
TRBJ1-6 | - | TRBV5-8 | - | CASSLGQRYNSPLHF | TGTGCCAGCAGCTTGGGACAGAGATATAATTCACCCCTCCACTTT
TRBJ1-6 | - | TRBV19 | - | CASAHGNSPLHF | TGTGCCAGTGCCCACGGTAATTCACCCCTCCACTTT
TRBJ2-7 | - | TRBV7-3 | - | CASSLQGGLSYEQYF | TGTGCCAGCAGCCTACAGGGGGGGCTTTCCTACGAGCAGTACTTC
TRBJ2-1 | - | TRBV7-6 | - | CASSLVNTPLSYNEQFF | TGTGCCAGCAGCTTAGTAAACACACCATTATCCTACAATGAGCAGTTCTTC
TRBJ2-5 | - | TRBV7-9 | TRBD2 | CASSTGLAGGQETQYF | TGTGCCAGCAGCACCGGACTAGCGGGGGGCCAAGAGACCCAGTACTTC
TRBJ1-1 | - | TRBV5-4 | - | CASSLDAAGTEAFF | TGTGCCAGCAGCTTGGATGCAGCGGGCACTGAAGCTTTCTTT
TRBJ1-3 | - | TRBV6-6 | - | CASLRGGNTIYF | TGTGCCAGCTTACGGGGGGGAAACACCATATATTTT
TRBJ1-2 | - | TRBV4-3 | TRBD1 | CASSTRQGFYGYTF | TGCGCCAGCAGCACCCGACAGGGCTTCTATGGCTACACCTTC
TRBJ1-3 | - | TRBV15 | - | CATSRESGTDALFGNTIYF | TGTGCCACCAGCAGAGAAAGCGGGACGGATGCGTTATTTGGAAACACCATATATTTT
TRBJ1-2 | - | TRBV4-3 | - | CASSPSPGFDPGYTF | TGCGCCAGCAGCCCCTCTCCAGGGTTCGATCCGGGCTACACCTTC
TRBJ1-1 | medium-sized | TRBV4-1 | - | CASSQAPASGNTEAFF | TGCGCCAGCAGCCAAGCCCCGGCTTCGGGGAACACTGAAGCTTTCTTT
TRBJ1-2 | - | TRBV9 | - | CASSAKNRKYGYTF | TGTGCCAGCAGCGCGAAAAACAGGAAATATGGCTACACCTTC
TRBJ2-5 | - | TRBV5-5 | TRBD1 | CASSMYGTGGGETQYF | TGTGCCAGCAGCATGTACGGGACAGGGGGGGGAGAGACCCAGTACTTC
TRBJ2-5 | once | TRBV7-6 | TRBD2 | CASSLAGGQETQYF | TGTGCCAGCAGCCTAGCGGGGGGGCAAGAGACCCAGTACTTC
TRBJ1-2 | - | TRBV4-1 | TRBD1 | CASSRTGGSNYGYTF | TGCGCCAGCAGCAGGACAGGGGGTTCTAACTATGGCTACACCTTC
TRBJ1-1 | - | TRBV2 | - | CASSETRTEAFF | TGTGCCAGCAGTGAAACCAGGACTGAAGCTTTCTTT